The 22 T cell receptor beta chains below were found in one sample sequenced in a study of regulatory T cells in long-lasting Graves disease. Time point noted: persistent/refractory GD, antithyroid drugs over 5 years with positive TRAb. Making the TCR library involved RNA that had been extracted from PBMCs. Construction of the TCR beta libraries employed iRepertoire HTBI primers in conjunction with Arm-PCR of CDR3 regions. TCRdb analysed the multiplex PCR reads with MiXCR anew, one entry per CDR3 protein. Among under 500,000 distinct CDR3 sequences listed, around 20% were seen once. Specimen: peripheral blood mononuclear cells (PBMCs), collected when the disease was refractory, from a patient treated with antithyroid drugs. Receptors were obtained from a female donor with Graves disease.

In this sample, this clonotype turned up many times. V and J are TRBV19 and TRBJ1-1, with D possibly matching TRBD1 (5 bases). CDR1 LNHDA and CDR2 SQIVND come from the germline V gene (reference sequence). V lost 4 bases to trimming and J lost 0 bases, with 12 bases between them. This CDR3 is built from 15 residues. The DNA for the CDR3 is TGTGCCAGTAGTAGATCAGGGACCATGAACACTGAAGCTTTCTTT. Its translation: CASSRSGTMNTEAFF.

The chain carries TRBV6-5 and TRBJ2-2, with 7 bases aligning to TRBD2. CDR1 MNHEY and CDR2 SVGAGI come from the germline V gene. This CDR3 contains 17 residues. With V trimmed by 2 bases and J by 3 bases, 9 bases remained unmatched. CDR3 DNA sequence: TGTGCCAGCAGTTACGCTTCTAGCGGAGTCGACACCGGGGAGCTGTTTTTT. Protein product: CASSYASSGVDTGELFF.

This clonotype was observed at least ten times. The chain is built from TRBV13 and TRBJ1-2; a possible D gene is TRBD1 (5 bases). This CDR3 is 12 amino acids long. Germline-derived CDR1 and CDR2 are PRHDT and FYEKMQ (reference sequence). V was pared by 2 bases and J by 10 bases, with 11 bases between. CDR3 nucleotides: TGTGCCAGCAGCTTAAATTGGGGCTCCTACACCTTC. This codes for CASSLNWGSYTF.

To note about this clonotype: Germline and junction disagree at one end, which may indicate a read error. The CDR3 is CAGSPLQGADGYTF. In DNA, the CDR3 is TGTGCCGGCAGCCCTTTACAGGGTGCGGATGGCTACACCTTC. V is TRBV5-6 and J is TRBJ1-2; maybe TRBD1 (6 bases). CDR1 and CDR2 (germline): SGHDT, YYEEEE. The CDR3 totals 14 residues.

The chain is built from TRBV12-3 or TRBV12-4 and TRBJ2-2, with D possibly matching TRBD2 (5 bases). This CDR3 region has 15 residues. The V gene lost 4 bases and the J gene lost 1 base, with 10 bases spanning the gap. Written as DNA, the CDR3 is TGTGCCAGCAGTTACACGGGATTGAACACCGGGGAGCTGTTTTTT. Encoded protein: CASSYTGLNTGELFF.

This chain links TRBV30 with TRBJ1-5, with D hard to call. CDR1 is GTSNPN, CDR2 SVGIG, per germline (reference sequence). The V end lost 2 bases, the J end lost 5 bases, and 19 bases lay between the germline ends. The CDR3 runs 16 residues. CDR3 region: CAWSRPRILEDQPQHF. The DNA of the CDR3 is TGTGCCTGGAGTCGTCCTAGGATCCTTGAGGATCAGCCCCAGCATTTT.

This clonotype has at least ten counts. The CDR3 nucleotides read TGCGCCAGCAGCCAAGATTGGGGCCGGGAGACCCAGTACTTC. Translation gives CASSQDWGRETQYF. The V gene is TRBV4-1, the J gene TRBJ2-5; D perhaps matches TRBD1 (5 bases). Deletions cut 0 bases from V and 5 bases from J, with 10 bases between. Germline V gene sequence: CDR1 MGHRA, CDR2 YSYEKL. CDR3 length: 14 residues.

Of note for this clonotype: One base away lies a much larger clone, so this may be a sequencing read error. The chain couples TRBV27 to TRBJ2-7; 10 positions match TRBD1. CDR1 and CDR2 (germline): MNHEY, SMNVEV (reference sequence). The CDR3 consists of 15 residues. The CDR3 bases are TGTGCCAGCAGTTACCAGGGACAGGGGCTCTACGGGCAGTACTTC. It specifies CASSYQGQGLYGQYF.

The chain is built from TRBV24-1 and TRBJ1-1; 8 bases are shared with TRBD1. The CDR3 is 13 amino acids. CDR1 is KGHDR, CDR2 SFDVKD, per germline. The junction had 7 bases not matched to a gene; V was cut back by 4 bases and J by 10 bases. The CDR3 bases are TGTGCCACCAGTGAGGACAGACAGGGGCGAGCTTTCTTT. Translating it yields CATSEDRQGRAFF.

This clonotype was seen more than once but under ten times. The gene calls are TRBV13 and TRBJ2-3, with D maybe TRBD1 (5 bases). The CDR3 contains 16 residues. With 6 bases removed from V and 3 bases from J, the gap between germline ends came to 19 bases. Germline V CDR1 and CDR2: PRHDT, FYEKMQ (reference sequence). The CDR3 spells CASSVARRQGTDTQYF. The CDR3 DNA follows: TGTGCCAGCAGTGTTGCTCGGCGCCAGGGTACAGATACGCAGTATTTT. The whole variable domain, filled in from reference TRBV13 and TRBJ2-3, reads AAGVIQSPRHLIKEKRETATLKCYPIPRHDTVYWYQQGPGQDPQFLISFYEKMQSDKGSIPDRFSAQQFSDYHSELNMSSLELGDSALYFCASSVARRQGTDTQYFGPGTRLTVL.

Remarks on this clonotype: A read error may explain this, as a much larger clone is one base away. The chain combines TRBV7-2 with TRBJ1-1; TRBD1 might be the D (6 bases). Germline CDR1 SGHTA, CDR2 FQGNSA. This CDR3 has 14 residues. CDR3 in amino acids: CANSLGGSPVEAFF. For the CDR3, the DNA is TGTGCCAACAGCTTAGGGGGATCCCCCGTGGAAGCTTTCTTT.

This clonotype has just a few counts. CDR3 bases: TGCAGTGCTCTCGGGGGGGACAGGGGGCTAGGTGAGCAGTACTTC. This translates into CSALGGDRGLGEQYF. The V gene is TRBV20-1, the J gene TRBJ2-7; 12 bases map to TRBD1. The germline V gene encodes CDR1 DFQATT and CDR2 SNEGSKA (reference sequence). J lost 7 bases, V lost 5 bases, and 12 bases had no gene match. CDR3 length: 15 residues.

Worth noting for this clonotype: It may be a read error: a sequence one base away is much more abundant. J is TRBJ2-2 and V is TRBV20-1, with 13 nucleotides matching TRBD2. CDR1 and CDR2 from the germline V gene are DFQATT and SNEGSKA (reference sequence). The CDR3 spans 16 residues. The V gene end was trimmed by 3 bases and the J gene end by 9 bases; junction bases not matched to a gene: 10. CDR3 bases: TGCAGTGCTAGCGTCGCCGGGACTAGCGGGACCTGGGAGCTGTTTTTT. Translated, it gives CSASVAGTSGTWELFF.

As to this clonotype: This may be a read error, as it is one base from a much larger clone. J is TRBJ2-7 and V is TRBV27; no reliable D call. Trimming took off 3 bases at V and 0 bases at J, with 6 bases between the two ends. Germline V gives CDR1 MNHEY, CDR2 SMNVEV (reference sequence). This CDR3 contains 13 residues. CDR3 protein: CASSFHSSYEQYF. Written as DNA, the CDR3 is TGTGCCAGCAGTTTCCATAGCTCCTACGAGCAGTACTTC.

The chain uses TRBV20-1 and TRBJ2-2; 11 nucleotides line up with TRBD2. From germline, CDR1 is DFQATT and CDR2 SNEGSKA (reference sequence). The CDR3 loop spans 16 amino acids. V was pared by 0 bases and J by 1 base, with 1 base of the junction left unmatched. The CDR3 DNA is TGCAGTGCTAGAGACCTAGCGGGAGGGAACACCGGGGAGCTGTTTTTT. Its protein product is CSARDLAGGNTGELFF.

The CDR3 protein is CASSLGGTVDTQYF. The CDR3 DNA reads as TGTGCCAGCAGTCTAGGCGGAACCGTTGATACGCAGTATTTT. The V and J genes are TRBV11-2 and TRBJ2-3; D unresolved. Trimming cost V 6 bases and J 6 bases, with 16 bases left between them. The germline gives CDR1 SGHAT, CDR2 FQNNGV. The CDR3 is 14 residues long.

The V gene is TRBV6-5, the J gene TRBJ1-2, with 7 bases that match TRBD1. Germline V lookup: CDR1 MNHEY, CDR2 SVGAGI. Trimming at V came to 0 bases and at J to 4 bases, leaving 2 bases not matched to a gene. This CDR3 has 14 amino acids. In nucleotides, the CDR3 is TGTGCCAGCAGTTACTCGGGACAGTCCTATGGCTACACCTTC. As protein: CASSYSGQSYGYTF.

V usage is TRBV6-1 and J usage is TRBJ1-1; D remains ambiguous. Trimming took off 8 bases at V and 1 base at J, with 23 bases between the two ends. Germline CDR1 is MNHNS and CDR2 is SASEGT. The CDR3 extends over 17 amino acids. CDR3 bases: TGTGCCAGCTTCTGGGGTAGGGTAGGGCCGGAGAACACTGAAGCTTTCTTT. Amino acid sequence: CASFWGRVGPENTEAFF.

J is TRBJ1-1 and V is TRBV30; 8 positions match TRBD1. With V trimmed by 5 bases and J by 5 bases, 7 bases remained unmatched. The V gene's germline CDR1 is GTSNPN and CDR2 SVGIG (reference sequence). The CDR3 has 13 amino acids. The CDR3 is CAWGRGLGTEAFF. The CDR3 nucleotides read TGTGCCTGGGGCAGGGGGCTTGGGACTGAAGCTTTCTTT.

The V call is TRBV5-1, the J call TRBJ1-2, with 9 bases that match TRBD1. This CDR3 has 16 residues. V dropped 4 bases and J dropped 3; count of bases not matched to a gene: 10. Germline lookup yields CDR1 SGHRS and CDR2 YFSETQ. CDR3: CASSNLDRGIDYGYTF. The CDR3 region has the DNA TGCGCCAGCAGCAACCTGGACAGGGGCATAGACTATGGCTACACCTTC.

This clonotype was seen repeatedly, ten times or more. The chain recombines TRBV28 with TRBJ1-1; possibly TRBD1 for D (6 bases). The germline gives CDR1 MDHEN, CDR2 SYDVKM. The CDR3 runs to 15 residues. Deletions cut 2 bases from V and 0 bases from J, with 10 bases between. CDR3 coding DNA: TGTGCCAGCAGTTTAGGGGGCCCCATGAACACTGAAGCTTTCTTT. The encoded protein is CASSLGGPMNTEAFF.

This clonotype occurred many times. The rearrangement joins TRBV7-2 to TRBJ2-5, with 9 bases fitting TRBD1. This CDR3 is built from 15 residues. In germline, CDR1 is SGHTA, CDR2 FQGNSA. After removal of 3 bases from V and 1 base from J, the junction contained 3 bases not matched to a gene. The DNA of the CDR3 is TGTGCCAGCAGCTTCGACAGGGGGTCCCAAGAGACCCAGTACTTC. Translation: CASSFDRGSQETQYF.